The T cell receptor beta chain described here comes from a study of beta chain features in type 1 diabetes. In the study overall: Healthy donors and patients had similar age, gender and cell yields. Investigators examined more than 90 million sorted cells across all samples.

Each of the CD4+ naive, central memory, regulatory and stem cell-like memory populations was sorted via CD45RO/CCR7/CD25/CD127/CD95/CD27. J lost 3 bases, V lost 4 bases, and 3 bases had no gene match. CDR1 and CDR2 (germline): SGHTA, FQGNSA. This CDR3 is built from 14 residues. Points from the study as a whole: Moderate but significant shortening of TCRB CDR3s was recorded in all four CD4+ subsets from Type 1 diabetes patients. Over-representation of high TCR-expressing cells was a possible consequence of cDNA sequencing.

Expressed TCRB transcripts were sequenced, since all the RNA that had been isolated was reverse transcribed. TCRdb's table, derived via immunoSEQ multiplex PCR, lists solely in-frame clones and lacks some. The sample has hundreds of thousands of clones; 13% are singletons. This clone was observed a few times. Antigen unknown. V usage is TRBV7-2 and J usage is TRBJ1-1; 9 bases fit TRBD1. The receptor was derived from a young man with type 1 diabetes. Sequencing was performed on naive CD4+ T cells from blood. The CDR3 reads CASSSWTGDTEAFF. The CDR3 nucleotides read TGTGCCAGCAGCTCTTGGACAGGGGACACTGAAGCTTTCTTT. The whole variable domain, filled in from reference TRBV7-2 and TRBJ1-1, reads GAGVSQSPSNKVTEKGKDVELRCDPISGHTALYWYRQSLGQGLEFLIYFQGNSAPDKSGLPSDRFSAERTGGSVSTLTIQRTQQEDSAVYLCASSSWTGDTEAFFGQGTRLTVV.